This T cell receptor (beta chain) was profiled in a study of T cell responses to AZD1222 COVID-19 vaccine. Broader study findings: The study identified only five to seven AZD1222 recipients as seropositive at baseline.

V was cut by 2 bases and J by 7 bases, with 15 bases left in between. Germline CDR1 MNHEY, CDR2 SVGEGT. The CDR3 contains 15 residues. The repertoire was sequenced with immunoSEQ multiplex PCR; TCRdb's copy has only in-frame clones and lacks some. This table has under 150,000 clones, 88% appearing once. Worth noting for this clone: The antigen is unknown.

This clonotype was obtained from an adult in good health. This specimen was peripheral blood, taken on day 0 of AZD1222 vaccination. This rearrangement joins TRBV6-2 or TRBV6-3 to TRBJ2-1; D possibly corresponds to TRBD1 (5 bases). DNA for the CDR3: TGTGCCAGCAGTTACACAGGCCTAAGAGTTAATGAGCAGTTCTTC. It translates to CASSYTGLRVNEQFF.